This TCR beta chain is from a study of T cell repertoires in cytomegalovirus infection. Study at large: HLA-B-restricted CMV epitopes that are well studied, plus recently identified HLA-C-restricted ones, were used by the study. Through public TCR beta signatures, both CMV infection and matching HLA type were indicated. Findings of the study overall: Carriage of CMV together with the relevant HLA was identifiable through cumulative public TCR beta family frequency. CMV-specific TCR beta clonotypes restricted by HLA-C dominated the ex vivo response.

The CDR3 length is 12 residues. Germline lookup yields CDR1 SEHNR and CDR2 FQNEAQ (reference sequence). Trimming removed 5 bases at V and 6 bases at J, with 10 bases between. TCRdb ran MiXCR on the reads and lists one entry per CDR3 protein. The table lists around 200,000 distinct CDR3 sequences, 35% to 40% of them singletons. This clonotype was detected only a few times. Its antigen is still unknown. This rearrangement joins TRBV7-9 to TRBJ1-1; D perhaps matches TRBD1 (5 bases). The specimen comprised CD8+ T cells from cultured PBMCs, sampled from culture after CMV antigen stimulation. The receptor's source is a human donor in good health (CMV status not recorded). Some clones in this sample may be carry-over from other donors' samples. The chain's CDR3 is CASSLRGAEAFF. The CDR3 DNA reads TGTGCCAGCAGCCTCCGGGGGGCTGAAGCTTTCTTT.